The clone carrying this TCR beta chain was detected a few times. Its matching antigen is unknown. Each CDR3 protein is one row after TCRdb ran MiXCR on the 5' RACE reads. Among some 270,000 distinct CDR3 sequences, 15% to 20% were seen once, and the ten largest hold around 33%. The CDR3 consists of 15 residues. Germline-derived CDR1 and CDR2 are SGHRS and YFSETQ. The V and J ends lost 0 bases and 2 bases, in that order; junction bases with no gene match: 3. This record belongs to a study of CD8 T cells in ankylosing spondylitis. Study results and caveats: Disease-associated clones were reportedly significantly overrepresented in matched ankylosing spondylitis synovial fluid. A subset of motif variants has previously been described in the synovial fluid and blood of reactive arthritis. Ankylosing spondylitis blood seemed to carry a telltale TCR beta motif made of seven or eight highly homologous variants.

The TCR sequence derives from a male donor with ankylosing spondylitis or in good health (not recorded which). Input material: blood, either unsorted or a sorted T cell fraction (not recorded which). The rearrangement uses TRBV5-1 and TRBJ2-5, with TRBD1 identical over 8 bases. The CDR3 sequence: CASSLGDRTQETQYF. CDR3 DNA sequence: TGCGCCAGCAGCTTGGGGGACAGGACTCAAGAGACCCAGTACTTC.